The 30 T cell receptor beta chains below come from one sample, sequenced in a study of CD8 T cells in ankylosing spondylitis. TCRdb reanalysed the 5' RACE reads using MiXCR and keeps one entry per CDR3 protein. This sample has roughly 180,000 distinct CDR3 sequences, with approximately 9.9% found just once. Sequenced sample: blood, either unsorted or a sorted T cell fraction (not recorded which). These receptors came from a female donor with ankylosing spondylitis or in good health (not recorded which).

This clonotype was seen ten or more times. V and J are TRBV9 and TRBJ1-1; the match to TRBD1 covers 12 bases. CDR1 and CDR2 from the germline V gene are SGDLS and YYNGEE. J gave up 5 bases and V 5 bases, and 13 bases lay outside the gene matches. CDR3 length: 17 amino acids. CDR3 DNA sequence: TGTGCCAGCAGTCACCGGGACAGGGGGCGTTCAGGGACTGAAGCTTTCTTT. Translation gives CASSHRDRGRSGTEAFF.

The V and J genes are TRBV12-3 or TRBV12-4 and TRBJ2-3; D assignment may be TRBD1 or TRBD2 (5 bases each). Trimming left V 4 bases short and J 4 bases short, with 18 bases between. The CDR3 loop spans 16 amino acids. The CDR3: CASSWGSTTGADTQYF. CDR3 nucleotides: TGTGCCAGCAGTTGGGGCAGTACGACCGGGGCAGATACGCAGTATTTT.

This chain joins TRBV7-9 and TRBJ1-1; 8 nucleotides match TRBD1. The CDR3 contains 15 residues. CDR1 is SEHNR and CDR2 is FQNEAQ in the germline V gene (reference sequence). Trimming removed 5 bases from V and 3 bases from J; junction bases left unmatched: 8. DNA of the CDR3: TGTGCCAGCAGCCATGGACAGGGCAGGGACACTGAAGCTTTCTTT. It yields the protein CASSHGQGRDTEAFF.

This clonotype was seen only a few times. The chain is built from TRBV9 and TRBJ2-5; perhaps D is TRBD1 or TRBD2 (6 bases each). In germline, CDR1 is SGDLS, CDR2 YYNGEE. With 3 bases removed from V and 5 bases from J, the gap between germline ends came to 14 bases. This CDR3 is built from 14 residues. Here the CDR3 DNA reads TGTGCCAGCAGCGCCGCCTTAGGGGGGGAGACCCAGTACTTC. It yields the protein CASSAALGGETQYF. The entire variable domain, with the rest obtained from reference TRBV9 and TRBJ2-5, is as follows: DSGVTQTPKHLITATGQRVTLRCSPRSGDLSVYWYQQSLDQGLQFLIQYYNGEERAKGNILERFSAQQFPDLHSELNLSSLELGDSALYFCASSAALGGETQYFGPGTRLLVL.

The V call is TRBV4-3, the J call TRBJ2-7; D perhaps matches TRBD2 (5 bases). CDR1 is LGHNA, CDR2 YSLEER, per germline. The V end lost 0 bases, the J end lost 4 bases, and 13 bases lay between the germline ends. This CDR3 spans 15 amino acids. CDR3 sequence reads: CASSQDSGGLYEQYF. In nucleotides, the CDR3 is TGCGCCAGCAGCCAAGATTCAGGCGGACTGTACGAGCAGTACTTC.

The chain uses TRBV9 and TRBJ1-2, with 7 bases aligning to TRBD1. The V gene's germline CDR1 is SGDLS and CDR2 YYNGEE. V was clipped by 5 bases and J by 7 bases; unmatched bases: 11. CDR3 size: 14 residues. The CDR3: CASSRGGGNSGYTF. Written as DNA, the CDR3 is TGTGCCAGCAGTCGAGGGGGCGGTAATTCTGGCTACACCTTC.

The chain employs TRBV9 and TRBJ2-1; D may be TRBD1 (6 bases). Trimming took off 4 bases at V and 9 bases at J, with 17 bases between the two ends. This CDR3 contains 14 residues. The germline V gene encodes CDR1 SGDLS and CDR2 YYNGEE. CDR3 protein: CASSPDATRGEQFF. The CDR3 DNA reads as TGTGCCAGCAGCCCCGATGCTACCAGGGGTGAGCAGTTCTTC. Filled out from reference TRBV9 and TRBJ2-1, the complete variable domain reads DSGVTQTPKHLITATGQRVTLRCSPRSGDLSVYWYQQSLDQGLQFLIQYYNGEERAKGNILERFSAQQFPDLHSELNLSSLELGDSALYFCASSPDATRGEQFFGPGTRLTVL.

The CDR3: CASSLDGGQVEAFF. The CDR3 coding sequence is TGTGCCAGCAGCTTGGACGGGGGGCAGGTTGAAGCTTTCTTT. The chain joins TRBV5-5 to TRBJ1-1, with D possibly being TRBD1 (6 bases). The CDR3 is 14 amino acids. Germline lookup yields CDR1 SGHKS and CDR2 YYEKEE (reference sequence). Trimming cost V 0 bases and J 7 bases, with 13 bases left between them.

This clonotype was seen many times. The chain couples TRBV12-3 or TRBV12-4 to TRBJ1-1; D perhaps matches TRBD1 (6 bases). The CDR3 has 14 residues. V dropped 5 bases and J dropped 4 bases, with 14 bases sitting between them. CDR3 DNA: TGTGCCAGCAGTCGGCCGGGACATCTCACTGAAGCTTTCTTT. Translating it yields CASSRPGHLTEAFF.

V is TRBV30 and J is TRBJ1-2; D unresolved. The length of the CDR3 is 14 residues. Germline V gene lookup returns CDR1 GTSNPN and CDR2 SVGIG (reference sequence). Trimming left V 2 bases short and J 1 base short, with 11 bases between. The CDR3 DNA is TGTGCCTGGAGTCTAGGGATTTTTAACTATGGCTACACCTTC. This translates into CAWSLGIFNYGYTF.

The chain recombines TRBV13 with TRBJ2-7, with a possible D match to TRBD2 (6 bases). Germline-derived CDR1 and CDR2 are PRHDT and FYEKMQ (reference sequence). Trimming left V 2 bases short and J 0 bases short, with 11 bases between. The CDR3 extends over 15 amino acids. The CDR3 loop is CASSLLEAGSYEQYF. DNA for the CDR3: TGTGCCAGCAGCTTATTGGAAGCGGGCTCCTACGAGCAGTACTTC.

The chain joins TRBV25-1 to TRBJ2-1, with 7 bases lining up with TRBD2. The CDR3 is 13 amino acids. V lost 8 bases and J lost 4; bases outside the gene matches: 5. Germline-derived CDR1 and CDR2 are MGHDK and SYGVNS. The CDR3, as DNA: TGTGCCAGCGACCATAGCGGGTACAATGAGCAGTTCTTC. Translated, it gives CASDHSGYNEQFF.

Points on this clonotype: Since the CDR3 does not end with the conserved phenylalanine or tryptophan, this likely comes from a read error. The rearrangement uses TRBV6-4 and TRBJ2-3, with a weak D call TRBD1 (5 bases). Trimming pared 3 bases from V and 0 bases from J, leaving 10 bases between. The germline gives CDR1 MRHNA, CDR2 SNTAGT. CDR3 length: 15 amino acids. Here the CDR3 DNA reads TGTGCCAGCAGTGAAGAAAGGGGAAGCACAGATACGCAGTATTTG. Protein sequence: CASSEERGSTDTQYL.

This clonotype was detected many times. The chain recombines TRBV10-3 with TRBJ2-3; either TRBD1 or TRBD2 may supply D (5 bases each). The V end lost 8 bases, the J end lost 6 bases, and 18 bases lay between the germline ends. CDR1 ENHRY and CDR2 SYGVKD come from the germline V gene. The CDR3 has 14 residues. CDR3 protein: CAIRGVLEVDTQYF. DNA for the CDR3: TGTGCCATCCGAGGGGTCCTCGAGGTGGATACGCAGTATTTT.

Remarks on this clonotype: Mismatch with germline at one junction end may stem from a read error. This chain connects TRBV7-2 to TRBJ2-1; TRBD1 or TRBD2 may be the D gene (6 bases each). CDR3 length: 15 residues. Per the germline V gene, CDR1 is SGHTA and CDR2 is FQGNSA. The CDR3: CAGSFIGGNNNEQFF. The CDR3 nucleotides read TGTGCCGGCAGCTTTATCGGGGGCAATAACAATGAGCAGTTCTTC.

This rearrangement joins TRBV19 to TRBJ1-1; D is undetermined. The CDR3 runs to 13 residues. Germline V gene lookup returns CDR1 LNHDA and CDR2 SQIVND (reference sequence). The germline V and J ends were trimmed by 0 bases and 3 bases, with 5 bases remaining between them. The CDR3 region has the DNA TGTGCCAGTAGTATAGATCTTTACACTGAAGCTTTCTTT. The encoded protein is CASSIDLYTEAFF. The variable domain in full, completed from reference TRBV19 and TRBJ1-1, reads DGGITQSPKYLFRKEGQNVTLSCEQNLNHDAMYWYRQDPGQGLRLIYYSQIVNDFQKGDIAEGYSVSREKKESFPLTVTSAQKNPTAFYLCASSIDLYTEAFFGQGTRLTVV.

This clonotype occurred a few times. The chain joins TRBV9 to TRBJ2-3; D not certain. This CDR3 spans 14 amino acids. V was shortened by 6 bases and J by 4 bases, with 15 bases between the two germline ends. Per the germline V gene, CDR1 is SGDLS and CDR2 is YYNGEE. CDR3 bases: TGTGCCAGCAACCTACATGGCTATCCAGATACGCAGTATTTT. Its translation: CASNLHGYPDTQYF.

The chain combines TRBV4-3 with TRBJ1-2, with D perhaps TRBD1 (5 bases). The CDR3 is made up of 13 amino acids. V lost 4 bases and J 4 bases, leaving 10 bases between the germline ends. Germline V gene sequence: CDR1 LGHNA, CDR2 YSLEER. CDR3 nucleotide sequence: TGCGCCAGCAGCCCCGGGACGGCCTATGGCTACACCTTC. Its protein is CASSPGTAYGYTF.

The rearrangement uses TRBV6-2 or TRBV6-3 and TRBJ2-7; 7 bases map to TRBD2. Germline loops: CDR1 MNHEY, CDR2 SVGEGT. This CDR3 has 14 amino acids. V lost 10 bases to trimming and J lost 0 bases; unmatched junction nucleotides: 9. The CDR3 protein is CATAGGSSSYEQYF. The CDR3 DNA reads TGTGCCACCGCCGGGGGGTCGAGCTCCTACGAGCAGTACTTC.

This chain links TRBV7-6 with TRBJ2-1, with TRBD2 identical over 8 bases. The CDR3 consists of 15 residues. The germline V gene encodes CDR1 SGHVS and CDR2 FNYEAQ. V lost 3 bases and J lost 7; bases outside the gene matches: 8. CDR3 residues: CASSFIAGSGNEQFF. Here the CDR3 DNA reads TGTGCCAGCAGCTTTATAGCGGGATCTGGGAATGAGCAGTTCTTC. The variable domain in full, completed from reference TRBV7-6 and TRBJ2-1, reads GAGVSQSPRYKVTKRGQDVALRCDPISGHVSLYWYRQALGQGPEFLTYFNYEAQQDKSGLPNDRFSAERPEGSISTLTIQRTEQRDSAMYRCASSFIAGSGNEQFFGPGTRLTVL.

This clonotype was detected ten times or more. The chain couples TRBV7-2 to TRBJ2-7; no firm D call. Germline lookup yields CDR1 SGHTA and CDR2 FQGNSA. V was trimmed by 6 bases and J by 4 bases, leaving 10 bases between them. This CDR3 is built from 12 residues. The CDR3, as DNA: TGTGCCAGCAGTCTTCACCCTTACGAGCAGTACTTC. Translated, it gives CASSLHPYEQYF.

The chain has TRBV9 and TRBJ2-2; 8 nucleotides match TRBD1. The CDR3 runs 16 residues. After removal of 0 bases from V and 6 bases from J, the junction contained 7 bases not matched to a gene. Germline CDR1 and CDR2: SGDLS and YYNGEE. CDR3 nucleotide sequence: TGTGCCAGCAGCGTAGCGACAGGGGAGTTAGCCGGGGAGCTGTTTTTT. It codes for CASSVATGELAGELFF.

The V gene is TRBV7-8, the J gene TRBJ2-2; D is perhaps TRBD1 (5 bases). The CDR3 length is 14 residues. Germline values: CDR1 SGHVS, CDR2 FQNEAQ. V was cut by 3 bases and J by 7 bases, with 12 bases left in between. CDR3 loop: CASSLDGAGGELFF. The CDR3 coding sequence is TGTGCCAGCAGCTTGGATGGGGCCGGCGGGGAGCTGTTTTTT. The whole variable domain, filled in from reference TRBV7-8 and TRBJ2-2, reads GAGVSQSPRYKVAKRGQDVALRCDPISGHVSLFWYQQALGQGPEFLTYFQNEAQLDKSGLPSDRFFAERPEGSVSTLKIQRTQQEDSAVYLCASSLDGAGGELFFGEGSRLTVL.

Only a few counts were recorded for this clonotype. V and J are TRBV3-1 and TRBJ2-1; D possibly corresponds to TRBD2 (6 bases). The CDR3 spans 15 residues. The V end was cut by 3 bases, the J end by 0 bases, with 9 bases between. Germline CDR1 LGHDT, CDR2 YNNKEL (reference sequence). DNA for the CDR3: TGTGCCAGCAGCCAGGACTACCTCTCCTACAATGAGCAGTTCTTC. Amino acid sequence: CASSQDYLSYNEQFF.

J is TRBJ2-2 and V is TRBV2, with TRBD2 matching over 13 bases. CDR1 and CDR2 (germline): SNHLY, FYNNEI. The length of the CDR3 is 17 residues. Germline trimming cut 4 bases from V and 6 bases from J; bases unmatched to any gene: 8. In nucleotides, the CDR3 is TGTGCCAGCAGTGCCGGGACTAGCGGGATTGGCGCCGGGGAGCTGTTTTTT. It translates to CASSAGTSGIGAGELFF.

The V call is TRBV11-2, the J call TRBJ2-1; the match to TRBD2 covers 9 bases. Per germline, CDR1 SGHAT and CDR2 FQNNGV. J gave up 5 bases and V 9 bases, and 29 bases lay outside the gene matches. This CDR3 contains 21 residues. The CDR3 is CARQSTGTVRFLAGYDNEQFF. The CDR3 nucleotides read TGTGCCAGACAATCAACCGGGACAGTCCGCTTTCTAGCGGGATACGACAATGAGCAGTTCTTC. The entire variable domain, with the rest obtained from reference TRBV11-2 and TRBJ2-1, is as follows: EAGVAQSPRYKIIEKRQSVAFWCNPISGHATLYWYQQILGQGPKLLIQFQNNGVVDDSQLPKDRFSAERLKGVDSTLKIQPAKLEDSAVYLCARQSTGTVRFLAGYDNEQFFGPGTRLTVL.

This clonotype was observed at least ten times. The chain carries TRBV11-1 and TRBJ2-7, with unresolved D. The V end was cut by 5 bases, the J end by 3 bases, with 5 bases between. The germline V gene encodes CDR1 SGHAT and CDR2 FQDESV (reference sequence). The CDR3 covers 11 residues. The CDR3 nucleotides read TGTGCCAGCAGCGACGTCTACGAGCAGTACTTC. This gives the protein CASSDVYEQYF.

J is TRBJ2-1 and V is TRBV7-9; D is undetermined. Trimming removed 5 bases from V and 5 bases from J, with 16 bases in between. CDR1 and CDR2 (germline): SEHNR, FQNEAQ (reference sequence). This CDR3 region has 15 residues. The CDR3 loop reads CASSLLSSQDNEQFF. The CDR3 nucleotides are TGTGCCAGCAGCCTTCTGTCGAGTCAAGACAATGAGCAGTTCTTC.

This clonotype was detected only a few times. The CDR3 sequence is CSAPTIGSYNEQFF. DNA for the CDR3: TGCAGTGCTCCGACTATCGGGAGCTACAATGAGCAGTTCTTC. This chain uses TRBV20-1 with TRBJ2-1; D possibly corresponds to TRBD2 (6 bases). The CDR3 is made up of 14 amino acids. Trimming shortened V by 5 bases and J by 3 bases, and 14 bases separated the two germline ends. The V gene's germline CDR1 is DFQATT and CDR2 SNEGSKA (reference sequence).

This clonotype was found once. The chain has TRBV29-1 and TRBJ1-2; weak D call: TRBD1 (6 bases). From germline, CDR1 is SQVTM and CDR2 ANQGSEA. V lost 3 bases, J lost 3 bases, and 17 bases lay in between. The CDR3 has 15 amino acids. The CDR3 loop reads CSVEGTSFSDYGYTF. As DNA, the CDR3 is TGCAGCGTTGAGGGGACAAGCTTCAGTGACTATGGCTACACCTTC.